The entry below gives a single T cell receptor (beta chain) sequence along with its context. This clone appeared once. Its binding antigen is unknown. Per-base quality was not reported, and no clone a single base away is much larger than it. The sample is drawn from a study of OX40 agonist ivuxolimab in advanced cancers. Looking at the study overall: Ivuxolimab was an agonistic, fully human IgG2 monoclonal antibody directed against OX40 (CD134), a costimulatory receptor. Intravenous ivuxolimab was administered to patients every 2 weeks at six dose levels: 0.01, 0.1, 0.3, 1.5, 3 and 10 mg/kg. Among the roughly 52 dose-escalation patients, some 19 had hepatocellular carcinoma, around 15 melanoma, 9 renal cell carcinoma and 9 head and neck cancer. The dose-escalation cohort was about 83% male with a mean age of about 54 years, ranging from roughly 20 to 80. Prior anti-PD-1, anti-PD-L1 or anti-CTLA-4 therapy was permitted, and 30% to 50% of dose-escalation patients had received checkpoint inhibitors. Partial responses occurred in three dose-escalation patients, of whom one had hepatocellular carcinoma and two had cutaneous melanoma. The purpose of peripheral TCRbeta sequencing was to test whether ivuxolimab changed TCR sequence diversity and led to clonal T-cell expansion. The monotherapy dose-escalation portion (N ≈ 56 patients) of the phase I ivuxolimab trial is reported in the paper. Summary of the overall study and its limitations: The antigen specificity of the clonally expanded peripheral T cells was not determined. On average, CD8+ T cells showed more expanded clones than CD4+ T cells after ivuxolimab. In the 0.1-3.0 mg/kg groups, partial responders had among the lowest normalized peripheral clonal expansion, particularly in CD8+ T cells. Clonal expansion of both CD4+ and CD8+ blood T cells was observed from baseline to week 6 at doses 0.1 to 3.0 mg/kg. Low levels of normalized T-cell clonal expansion were also seen in some patients who did not respond.

The trial excluded patients who had a history of autoimmune disease or were on systemic immunosuppression. In every dose cohort, peripheral blood was drawn for TCR sequencing at baseline, cycle 4 day 1, and cycle 7 day 1. The samples were taken from a phase I, first-in-human, multicenter, open-label dose-escalation trial of ivuxolimab. Adults with locally advanced or metastatic melanoma, renal cell carcinoma, hepatocellular carcinoma or head and neck squamous cell carcinoma were enrolled in the trial. Before TCR sequencing, CD4+ T cells and CD8+ T cells from peripheral blood were sorted into separate populations. To sequence the TCRbeta CDR3 region, genomic DNA was isolated from the sorted cells. The immunoSEQ Assay was used to sequence the TCRbeta CDR3 regions. Entries here come from immuneACCESS through TCRdb and include only in-frame sequences with V and J called. Some clones fail to appear in such tables; in the studies checked, an unresolved V gene covers under half of the shortfall, and the cause of the remainder is unknown. Across this sample there are 95,000 to 150,000 clones, with over 75% seen only once. 0.55% to 0.7% of the sample is taken by the ten largest.

Trimming accounts for 6 bases at V and 0 bases at J, while the number of junction bases matched to no gene is 4. According to the germline V gene, CDR1 reads MDHEN and CDR2 reads SYDVKM. The CDR3 spans 14 residues, from the cysteine through the phenylalanine. Just the 42-base CDR3 DNA is kept, in frame starting at base 1. This material consisted of CD4+ or CD8+ T cells sorted from blood, taken in a trial of the OX40 agonist ivuxolimab. The origin of this receptor is an adult with an advanced solid tumor such as melanoma, head and neck, liver or kidney cancer. Recombination linked TRBV28 to TRBJ2-7; 8 central bases correspond to TRBD1. The DNA sequence is TGTGCCAGCAGGGGACAGGCGGCCTCCTACGAGCAGTACTTC. This yields the protein CASRGQAASYEQYF.